This T cell receptor beta chain was sequenced during a study of CD8+ T cells in alopecia areata. Extracted RNA was reverse transcribed into cDNA, the sequencing template. The data were produced by immunoSEQ multiplex PCR, yet TCRdb's version contains in-frame clones alone and is incomplete. The sample contains just over 150,000 clones, more than 45% of which appear only once. The V end lost 0 bases, the J end lost 0 bases, and 12 bases lay between the germline ends. This CDR3 is built from 16 residues. The sample here was CD8+ T cells sorted from blood, taken at week 0. This chain uses TRBV23-1 with TRBJ2-7; the D gene is possibly TRBD1 (6 bases). TRBV23-1 is sorted into the ORF group, with uncertain function. This receptor was identified in a human donor with alopecia areata. This CDR3 reads CASSQSDSGASYEQYF. CDR3 nucleotides: TGCGCCAGCAGTCAATCTGATTCAGGGGCCTCCTACGAGCAGTACTTC.